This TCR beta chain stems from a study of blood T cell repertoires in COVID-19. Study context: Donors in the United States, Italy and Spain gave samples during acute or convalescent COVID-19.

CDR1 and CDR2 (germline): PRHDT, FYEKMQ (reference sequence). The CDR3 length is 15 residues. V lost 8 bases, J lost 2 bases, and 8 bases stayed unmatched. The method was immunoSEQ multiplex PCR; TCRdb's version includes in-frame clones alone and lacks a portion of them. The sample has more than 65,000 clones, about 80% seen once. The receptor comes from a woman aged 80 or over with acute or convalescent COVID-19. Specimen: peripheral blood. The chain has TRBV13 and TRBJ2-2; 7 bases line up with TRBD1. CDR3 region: CASWRKGANTGELFF. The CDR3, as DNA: TGTGCCAGCTGGAGAAAGGGGGCAAACACCGGGGAGCTGTTTTTT.